The sample holds a few counts of the clone carrying this T cell receptor beta chain. Antigen: not known. A single record per CDR3 protein comes from TCRdb applying MiXCR to the reads. Of over 200,000 distinct CDR3 sequences listed, roughly 13% are singletons. The sample comes from a study of T cell repertoires in cytomegalovirus infection. At the level of the study: Matching HLA type and CMV infection were both indicated by public TCR beta signatures. Study-wide findings and caveats: The ex vivo response showed dominance by HLA-C-restricted CMV-specific TCR beta clonotypes. Identification of carriers of CMV plus the relevant HLA was performed using cumulative public TCR beta family frequency.

Germline V gene data show CDR1 as MNHGY and CDR2 as SAAAGT. This CDR3 spans 14 amino acids. V dropped 2 bases and J dropped 5 bases, with 13 bases sitting between them. This TCR was sampled from a human donor in good health (CMV status not recorded). Some clones in this sample may be carry-over from other donors' samples. Source material: PBMCs. This chain joins TRBV6-8 and TRBJ2-7, with D tentatively TRBD1 (5 bases). DNA for the CDR3: TGTGCCAGCAGTTACGGGGCGCGCCAAGACGAGCAGTACTTC. It translates to CASSYGARQDEQYF.